These 20 T cell receptor beta chains came from one sample sequenced in a study of blood T cell repertoires in COVID-19. The protocol was immunoSEQ multiplex PCR, while the TCRdb copy is restricted to in-frame clones and leaves out a portion. The sample includes nearly 35,000 clones, roughly 86% of them seen just once. Sequencing used peripheral blood. The receptors were gathered from a man between 65 and 85 years old with acute or convalescent COVID-19.

The chain links TRBV7-3 to TRBJ2-5; the D gene is possibly TRBD1 (6 bases). The V gene lost 1 base and the J gene lost 3 bases, with 9 bases spanning the gap. This CDR3 is 14 amino acids long. Germline-derived CDR1 and CDR2 are SGHTA and FQGTGA. CDR3 coding DNA: TGTGCCAGCAGCTTAATGGCAGGGGAAGAGACCCAGTACTTC. Protein product: CASSLMAGEETQYF.

V gene TRBV19 combines with J gene TRBJ2-7, with D possibly TRBD1 on 5 matching bases. Trimming stripped 6 bases from V and 1 base from J, with 13 bases between. CDR1 LNHDA and CDR2 SQIVND come from the germline V gene (reference sequence). CDR3 length: 14 residues. CDR3 residues: CASSDTGNSYEQYF. CDR3 in DNA: TGTGCCAGTAGCGATACAGGCAATTCCTACGAGCAGTACTTC.

The chain uses TRBV11-3 and TRBJ2-5; 9 bases align to TRBD1. Germline trimming cut 1 base from V and 5 bases from J; bases unmatched to any gene: 5. CDR1 SGHNT and CDR2 YENEEA come from the germline V gene. The CDR3 loop spans 15 amino acids. CDR3 in amino acids: CASSLGGQGGETQYF. The CDR3, as DNA: TGTGCCAGCAGCTTAGGGGGACAGGGAGGGGAGACCCAGTACTTC.

V and J are TRBV6-2 or TRBV6-3 and TRBJ2-7, with a possible D match to TRBD1 (5 bases). From germline, CDR1 is MNHEY and CDR2 SVGEGT. This CDR3 contains 14 residues. V dropped 5 bases and J dropped 5 bases, with 16 bases sitting between them. The CDR3 DNA reads as TGTGCCAGCAGTCCAGACAGAGCTACCAACGAGCAGTACTTC. The encoded protein is CASSPDRATNEQYF.

The rearrangement links TRBV5-8 to TRBJ1-1; 9 bases match TRBD1. Germline V gene lookup returns CDR1 SGHTS and CDR2 YDEGEE. Trimming cost V 2 bases and J 6 bases; bases outside gene matches: 5. The CDR3 has 14 amino acids. The CDR3: CASSFGTGYAEAFF. Here the CDR3 DNA reads TGTGCCAGCAGCTTCGGGACAGGGTACGCTGAAGCTTTCTTT.

CDR3 protein: CASRGSSGNTIYF. CDR3 DNA sequence: TGTGCCAGCAGAGGGAGTTCTGGAAACACCATATATTTT. J is TRBJ1-3 and V is TRBV9; D remains ambiguous. V was shortened by 5 bases and J by 1 base, with 7 bases between the two germline ends. The CDR3 sequence is 13 residues long. Germline V lookup: CDR1 SGDLS, CDR2 YYNGEE.

The V call is TRBV9, the J call TRBJ1-3, with a tentative D call TRBD1 (5 bases). V was clipped by 2 bases and J by 0 bases, with 15 bases between them. Germline CDR1 is SGDLS and CDR2 is YYNGEE. This CDR3 spans 17 amino acids. CDR3 nucleotide sequence: TGTGCCAGCAGCGTGGGTCAGGGCCCATTCTCTGGAAACACCATATATTTT. This sequence encodes CASSVGQGPFSGNTIYF.

The chain joins TRBV19 to TRBJ1-2, with D unclear. CDR3 length: 13 residues. The V gene lost 5 bases and the J gene lost 0 bases, with 7 bases spanning the gap. CDR1 and CDR2 from the germline V gene are LNHDA and SQIVND (reference sequence). The CDR3: CASSWGANYGYTF. The CDR3 bases are TGTGCCAGTAGTTGGGGAGCTAACTATGGCTACACCTTC.

This clone was observed a single time. V usage is TRBV11-1 and J usage is TRBJ1-1; D is possibly TRBD1 (5 bases). With 5 bases removed from V and 7 bases from J, the gap between germline ends came to 11 bases. The CDR3 has 12 residues. Germline CDR1 is SGHAT and CDR2 is FQDESV (reference sequence). In DNA form, the CDR3 reads TGTGCCAGCAGCCGTGACAGACTTGAAGCTTTCTTT. Its protein product is CASSRDRLEAFF. The entire variable domain, with the rest obtained from reference TRBV11-1 and TRBJ1-1, is as follows: EAEVAQSPRYKITEKSQAVAFWCDPISGHATLYWYRQILGQGPELLVQFQDESVVDDSQLPKDRFSAERLKGVDSTLKIQPAELGDSAMYLCASSRDRLEAFFGQGTRLTVV.

J is TRBJ2-2 and V is TRBV6-2 or TRBV6-3, with 8 bases matching TRBD2. Germline CDR1 reads MNHEY; CDR2 reads SVGEGT. This CDR3 has 16 amino acids. V dropped 2 bases and J dropped 5; count of bases not matched to a gene: 7. The CDR3 DNA follows: TGTGCCAGCAGTTACGCGACTAGCGTAGGGACCGGGGAGCTGTTTTTT. Translated: CASSYATSVGTGELFF.

This rearrangement joins TRBV7-8 to TRBJ2-1; TRBD2 agrees at 10 bases. The CDR3 runs 15 residues. Germline trimming cut 4 bases from V and 6 bases from J; bases unmatched to any gene: 6. Germline V lookup: CDR1 SGHVS, CDR2 FQNEAQ. The CDR3 sequence is CASSWSSGRTNEQFF. The CDR3 DNA follows: TGTGCCAGCAGCTGGAGTAGCGGGAGGACCAATGAGCAGTTCTTC.

This clone was picked up one time. This chain links TRBV6-5 with TRBJ1-4; TRBD1 aligns across 9 bases. The germline V gene encodes CDR1 MNHEY and CDR2 SVGAGI. The CDR3 totals 15 residues. V trimming: 5 bases; J trimming: 1 base; junction bases outside the gene matches: 2. CDR3 protein: CASSTDRGTNEKLFF. The CDR3 DNA reads TGTGCCAGCAGTACGGACAGGGGAACTAATGAAAAACTGTTTTTT.

The rearrangement uses TRBV27 and TRBJ2-1; 11 bases match TRBD2. In germline, CDR1 is MNHEY, CDR2 SMNVEV (reference sequence). The CDR3 runs 17 residues. With 10 bases clipped from V and 0 bases from J, the junction kept 11 bases outside the gene matches. The CDR3 region has the DNA TGTGCCAAAACGGGGCTAGCGGGGGGCAGCTCCTACAATGAGCAGTTCTTC. This codes for CAKTGLAGGSSYNEQFF.

The chain employs TRBV5-1 and TRBJ1-2; 7 bases are shared with TRBD1. The V segment lost 3 bases and the J segment 5 bases; nucleotides outside the gene matches: 4. Germline CDR1 SGHRS, CDR2 YFSETQ. The CDR3 has 13 residues. The CDR3 spells CASSSGTVYGYTF. The CDR3 DNA is TGCGCCAGCAGCTCCGGGACAGTTTATGGCTACACCTTC.

This chain links TRBV27 with TRBJ2-7, with 9 nucleotides matching TRBD1. The CDR3 is made up of 15 amino acids. V was pared by 7 bases and J by 6 bases, with 13 bases of the junction left unmatched. Germline V gene data show CDR1 as MNHEY and CDR2 as SMNVEV (reference sequence). For the CDR3, the DNA is TGTGCCAGCAAAACCGGGACAGGGCGCCCGAGCGAGCAGTACTTC. This sequence encodes CASKTGTGRPSEQYF.

The rearrangement joins TRBV6-2 or TRBV6-3 to TRBJ2-5, with TRBD1 matching over 9 bases. In germline, CDR1 is MNHEY, CDR2 SVGEGT. After removal of 0 bases from V and 3 bases from J, the junction contained 5 bases not matched to a gene. This CDR3 is 16 amino acids long. The CDR3 region is CASSYSGTGLEETQYF. The CDR3 region has the DNA TGTGCCAGCAGTTACTCCGGGACAGGGCTGGAAGAGACCCAGTACTTC.

This chain uses TRBV28 with TRBJ2-7; 12 positions agree with TRBD1. CDR3 size: 15 residues. Germline V gene lookup returns CDR1 MDHEN and CDR2 SYDVKM. After removal of 6 bases from V and 4 bases from J, the junction contained 7 bases not matched to a gene. CDR3 DNA: TGTGCCAGCAGCCCGTCGGGACAGGGGGCTTACGAGCAGTACTTC. This codes for CASSPSGQGAYEQYF.

This chain joins TRBV19 and TRBJ1-1; maybe TRBD1 (5 bases). With 3 bases removed from V and 5 bases from J, the gap between germline ends came to 13 bases. This CDR3 region has 14 residues. The germline V gene has CDR1 LNHDA and CDR2 SQIVND (reference sequence). The chain's CDR3 is CASSIDTRGTEAFF. In DNA, the CDR3 is TGTGCCAGTAGTATCGATACTCGGGGGACTGAAGCTTTCTTT.

This clone was recorded a few times. The chain is built from TRBV19 and TRBJ2-7, with D perhaps matching TRBD1 (5 bases). V was pared by 4 bases and J by 3 bases, with 7 bases between. CDR1 is LNHDA and CDR2 is SQIVND in the germline V gene (reference sequence). This CDR3 has 12 amino acids. The CDR3 region is CASSKGNYEQYF. The CDR3 bases are TGTGCCAGTAGTAAGGGGAACTACGAGCAGTACTTC.

This rearrangement joins TRBV18 to TRBJ2-7; D is possibly TRBD2 (5 bases). V lost 3 bases and J lost 4, with 19 bases in between. Germline assignment: CDR1 KGHSH and CDR2 LQKENI. The CDR3 runs to 16 residues. In DNA, the CDR3 is TGTGCCAGCTCACCCCGTAGTGGGTACTCGGGGTACGAGCAGTACTTC. Translating gives CASSPRSGYSGYEQYF. Complete variable domain (other parts from reference TRBV18 and TRBJ2-7): NAGVMQNPRHLVRRRGQEARLRCSPMKGHSHVYWYRQLPEEGLKFMVYLQKENIIDESGMPKERFSAEFPKEGPSILRIQQVVRGDSAAYFCASSPRSGYSGYEQYFGPGTRLTVT.